Each of the 25 T cell receptor beta chains below was sequenced from the same sample in a study of CD8 T cells in ankylosing spondylitis (TCRdb year 2017). Antigens of these TCRs are unknown. Libraries were constructed by 5' RACE. Sequencing used an Illumina HiSeq 2500. TCRdb trimmed the raw reads at Q25, called clones with MiXCR and kept productive beta chains. CDR3 protein duplicates are merged, each entry listing the most common genes and DNA. The sample contains around 450,000 distinct CDR3 sequences, 20% to 30% of them found a single time. The top ten clonotypes cover roughly 0.8% of the sample. Paper-wide results and their limitations: A TCR beta motif made up of several highly homologous amino acid variants appeared to be characteristic of blood from ankylosing spondylitis patients.

Material for sequencing was blood, either unsorted or a sorted T cell fraction (not recorded which). The receptor set was obtained from a male donor with ankylosing spondylitis.

The CDR3 region is CSAGGNEQFF. CDR3 in DNA: TGCAGCGCGGGGGGGAATGAGCAGTTCTTC. The chain is built from TRBV29-1 and TRBJ2-1, with 8 bases lining up with TRBD2. With 7 bases clipped from V and 7 bases from J, the junction kept 0 bases outside the gene matches. This CDR3 is built from 10 residues. In germline, CDR1 is SQVTM, CDR2 ANQGSEA.

CDR3 DNA: TGCGCCAGCAGCCAGGCCGAAGTCTCTAACTATGGCTACACCTTC. This sequence encodes CASSQAEVSNYGYTF. V usage is TRBV4-1 and J usage is TRBJ1-2; D uncertain. V was cut by 3 bases and J by 0 bases, with 11 bases left in between. CDR1 and CDR2 from the germline V gene are MGHRA and YSYEKL. This CDR3 is 15 amino acids long.

This chain links TRBV4-2 with TRBJ1-4; D gene unclear. V dropped 7 bases and J dropped 1 base, with 13 bases sitting between them. Germline V gene lookup returns CDR1 LGHNA and CDR2 YNFKEQ. The CDR3 contains 15 residues. This chain's CDR3 is CASKPEGGTNEKLFF. As DNA, the CDR3 is TGTGCCAGCAAACCCGAGGGAGGAACTAATGAAAAACTGTTTTTT.

The V gene is TRBV15, the J gene TRBJ2-2; D is possibly TRBD1 (5 bases). The CDR3 is 16 amino acids. The V and J ends lost 1 base and 4 bases respectively, with 13 bases between them. Germline V gene sequence: CDR1 LNHNV, CDR2 YYDKDF (reference sequence). The CDR3 is CATSRGYQGGTGELFF. In DNA form, the CDR3 reads TGTGCCACCAGCAGAGGATACCAGGGCGGCACCGGGGAGCTGTTTTTT.

This clonotype was counted a single time. This sequence joins TRBV10-2 and TRBJ2-2, with 8 nucleotides matching TRBD2. Germline loops: CDR1 WSHSY, CDR2 SAAADI. The CDR3 totals 15 residues. Losses at the gene ends were 2 bases for V and 5 bases for J; bases not matched to a gene: 4. The CDR3 bases are TGCGCCAGCAGTGAGCGCGGGAGGAGGACCGGGGAGCTGTTTTTT. It translates to CASSERGRRTGELFF.

V usage is TRBV10-3 and J usage is TRBJ1-6; D possibly corresponds to TRBD1 (5 bases). The CDR3 is 15 residues long. Germline-derived CDR1 and CDR2 are ENHRY and SYGVKD. With 0 bases removed from V and 4 bases from J, the gap between germline ends came to 7 bases. The CDR3 loop is CAISESDIYNSPLHF. The CDR3 nucleotides are TGTGCCATCAGTGAGTCGGACATATATAATTCACCCCTCCACTTT.

The chain employs TRBV7-8 and TRBJ1-1, with D possibly TRBD1 on 5 matching bases. The CDR3 is made up of 14 amino acids. The V gene's germline CDR1 is SGHVS and CDR2 FQNEAQ. V was trimmed by 8 bases and J by 0 bases, leaving 13 bases between them. The CDR3 is CASSLGEMNTEAFF. The CDR3 DNA reads as TGTGCCAGCTCCCTGGGGGAGATGAACACTGAAGCTTTCTTT. The full variable domain, with the rest looked up from reference TRBV7-8 and TRBJ1-1, is GAGVSQSPRYKVAKRGQDVALRCDPISGHVSLFWYQQALGQGPEFLTYFQNEAQLDKSGLPSDRFFAERPEGSVSTLKIQRTQQEDSAVYLCASSLGEMNTEAFFGQGTRLTVV.

The V and J genes are TRBV25-1 and TRBJ1-2; D ambiguous. V lost 3 bases and J 5 bases, leaving 13 bases between the germline ends. Germline CDR1 and CDR2: MGHDK and SYGVNS. The CDR3 loop spans 14 amino acids. CDR3 residues: CASSDSFFFYGYTF. The CDR3 region has the DNA TGTGCCAGCAGTGACAGCTTCTTCTTTTATGGCTACACCTTC.

This clonotype has a handful of counts. The V call is TRBV2, the J call TRBJ2-2; D is perhaps TRBD1 or TRBD2 (5 bases each). V was shortened by 5 bases and J by 5 bases, with 15 bases between the two germline ends. Germline CDR1 reads SNHLY; CDR2 reads FYNNEI. The CDR3 runs to 15 residues. CDR3 sequence: CASSPSRGRTGELFF. The DNA for the CDR3 is TGTGCCAGCAGTCCCTCGAGGGGACGGACCGGGGAGCTGTTTTTT.

This clonotype has at least ten counts. V usage is TRBV29-1 and J usage is TRBJ2-5; possible D gene TRBD1, 6 bases. Germline CDR1 reads SQVTM; CDR2 reads ANQGSEA. Deletions cut 5 bases from V and 2 bases from J, with 9 bases between. This CDR3 spans 12 amino acids. CDR3 DNA sequence: TGCAGCGTTAGTAGGGGGCAAGAGACCCAGTACTTC. Its translation: CSVSRGQETQYF.

Many counts were recorded for this clonotype. The chain has TRBV29-1 and TRBJ2-1, with D perhaps TRBD2 (5 bases). Germline CDR1 and CDR2: SQVTM and ANQGSEA. The V end was cut by 4 bases, the J end by 8 bases, with 21 bases between. This CDR3 has 15 residues. This chain's CDR3 is CSVVGGLPYNHEQFF. In DNA form, the CDR3 reads TGCAGCGTTGTCGGCGGGCTCCCCTACAACCATGAGCAGTTCTTC.

The table lists this clonotype with a few counts. The chain uses TRBV5-1 and TRBJ2-1, with TRBD2 matching 8 bases. The CDR3 is 16 residues long. The J segment lost 0 bases and the V segment lost 4 bases, leaving 6 bases of the junction unmatched. Germline assignment: CDR1 SGHRS and CDR2 YFSETQ. The CDR3 region is CASSKLAESSYNEQFF. For the CDR3, the DNA is TGCGCCAGCAGCAAACTAGCGGAAAGCTCCTACAATGAGCAGTTCTTC.

V gene TRBV3-1 combines with J gene TRBJ2-1, with 9 bases fitting TRBD2. CDR3 size: 14 residues. The J segment lost 6 bases and the V segment lost 5 bases, leaving 5 bases of the junction unmatched. Germline CDR1 and CDR2: LGHDT and YNNKEL (reference sequence). CDR3 region: CASSGGRAFNEQFF. CDR3 bases: TGTGCCAGCAGCGGCGGGAGGGCCTTCAATGAGCAGTTCTTC.

The table lists this clonotype with a count of one. The V and J genes are TRBV5-1 and TRBJ1-2, with D perhaps matching TRBD1 (5 bases). The germline gives CDR1 SGHRS, CDR2 YFSETQ. With 3 bases removed from V and 0 bases from J, the gap between germline ends came to 12 bases. The CDR3 extends over 15 amino acids. The CDR3 region is CASSSKTDPNYGYTF. The CDR3 bases are TGCGCCAGCAGCTCAAAGACAGATCCTAACTATGGCTACACCTTC.

The V call is TRBV4-2, the J call TRBJ2-5; 12 bases agree with TRBD2. CDR1 and CDR2 from the germline V gene are LGHNA and YNFKEQ. The CDR3 covers 16 residues. J gave up 4 bases and V 6 bases, and 9 bases lay outside the gene matches. CDR3 bases: TGTGCCAGCAGTCTCTCTAGCGGGAGGGCAGGAGAGACCCAGTACTTC. This encodes CASSLSSGRAGETQYF.

This clonotype has ten or more counts. V and J are TRBV29-1 and TRBJ2-3, with D perhaps TRBD1 (6 bases). CDR1 is SQVTM and CDR2 is ANQGSEA in the germline V gene. This CDR3 comprises 12 residues. V dropped 5 bases and J dropped 3 bases, with 9 bases sitting between them. CDR3 residues: CSVTQGTDTQYF. The CDR3 nucleotides are TGCAGCGTTACACAGGGTACAGATACGCAGTATTTT.

This clonotype was recorded a few times. The chain carries TRBV5-1 and TRBJ1-2; tentative D call: TRBD1 (6 bases). V lost 0 bases and J lost 8, with 14 bases in between. The CDR3 is 14 amino acids. Germline assignment: CDR1 SGHRS and CDR2 YFSETQ. The CDR3 sequence is CASSLDGGPGGYTF. DNA for the CDR3: TGCGCCAGCAGCTTGGATGGGGGCCCCGGAGGCTACACCTTC.

The rearrangement joins TRBV11-2 to TRBJ2-1; TRBD2 matches at 10 bases. This CDR3 region has 15 residues. V was pared by 2 bases and J by 6 bases, with 4 bases of the junction left unmatched. The germline gives CDR1 SGHAT, CDR2 FQNNGV. The DNA for the CDR3 is TGTGCCAGCAGCTTAAGCGGGAGGGCCGTCAATGAGCAGTTCTTC. Translated, it gives CASSLSGRAVNEQFF.

V is TRBV5-1 and J is TRBJ2-3; tentatively, D is TRBD1 (5 bases). CDR3 size: 16 residues. CDR1 is SGHRS and CDR2 is YFSETQ in the germline V gene. Trimming stripped 0 bases from V and 0 bases from J, with 11 bases between. CDR3: CASSLGGVASTDTQYF. CDR3 sequence (DNA): TGCGCCAGCAGCTTGGGGGGCGTCGCTAGCACAGATACGCAGTATTTT.

This clonotype was counted a few times. This rearrangement joins TRBV3-1 to TRBJ1-1, with a possible D match to TRBD1 (5 bases). CDR1 is LGHDT, CDR2 YNNKEL, per germline (reference sequence). The V gene lost 6 bases and the J gene lost 2 bases, with 10 bases spanning the gap. This CDR3 region has 13 residues. The CDR3 protein is CASRRTHNTEAFF. The CDR3 coding sequence is TGTGCCAGCAGACGGACACATAACACTGAAGCTTTCTTT.

This clonotype was counted only a few times. This chain links TRBV30 with TRBJ1-1; D gene unclear. The CDR3 is 11 amino acids. Trimming removed 0 bases from V and 3 bases from J, with 2 bases in between. CDR1 is GTSNPN, CDR2 SVGIG, per germline (reference sequence). The chain's CDR3 is CAWSVDTEAFF. CDR3 coding DNA: TGTGCCTGGAGTGTGGACACTGAAGCTTTCTTT.

The table lists this clonotype with a few counts. This rearrangement joins TRBV9 to TRBJ2-7; 9 nucleotides line up with TRBD1. This CDR3 is built from 15 residues. Unmatched junction bases numbered 4, after V lost 0 bases and J lost 3 bases. Germline lookup yields CDR1 SGDLS and CDR2 YYNGEE. The CDR3 sequence: CASSVGGGQGYEQYF. The DNA of the CDR3 is TGTGCCAGCAGCGTAGGAGGGGGACAGGGCTACGAGCAGTACTTC.

This rearrangement joins TRBV20-1 to TRBJ2-1, with 11 nucleotides matching TRBD2. The length of the CDR3 is 17 residues. After removal of 6 bases from V and 6 bases from J, the junction contained 16 bases not matched to a gene. Germline V CDR1 and CDR2: DFQATT, SNEGSKA (reference sequence). In nucleotides, the CDR3 is TGCAGTGCACCTCCTGGGGTAACTAGCGGGAGTAGCAATGAGCAGTTCTTC. It specifies CSAPPGVTSGSSNEQFF.

CDR3 DNA: TGTGCCACCAGTGAACCGGGGACAGGTCTTCAAGAGACCCAGTACTTC. It codes for CATSEPGTGLQETQYF. The chain couples TRBV24-1 to TRBJ2-5; 8 bases map to TRBD1. V dropped 4 bases and J dropped 2; count of bases not matched to a gene: 8. CDR1 KGHDR and CDR2 SFDVKD come from the germline V gene. The CDR3 sequence is 16 residues long.

This clonotype was seen a few times. The chain carries TRBV6-1 and TRBJ1-5; tentative D call: TRBD1 (6 bases). The CDR3 runs to 15 residues. Germline V CDR1 and CDR2: MNHNS, SASEGT. Trimming left V 1 base short and J 3 bases short, with 10 bases between. The CDR3 here is CASSEGRGHNQPQHF. The CDR3 DNA sequence: TGTGCCAGCAGTGAAGGCAGGGGTCACAATCAGCCCCAGCATTTT.